These 25 T cell receptor beta chains came from one sample sequenced in a study of response to subunit inactivated influenza vaccine. TCRdb reprocessed the RT-PCR reads via MiXCR and lists one record per CDR3 protein. The sample consists of a few hundred thousand distinct CDR3 sequences, about 7.2% of them appearing once. The input for sequencing was PBMCs from blood, taken 23 months after vaccination. The receptors shown here come from a man between 50 and 69 years old who received an inactivated influenza vaccine.

This clonotype was observed many times. The rearrangement joins TRBV7-2 to TRBJ2-5; no definite D call. Germline CDR1 SGHTA, CDR2 FQGNSA. V dropped 4 bases and J dropped 5 bases, with 8 bases sitting between them. The CDR3 covers 12 residues. The CDR3 DNA is TGTGCCAGCAGCTACAATAGGGAGACCCAGTACTTC. This translates into CASSYNRETQYF.

This clonotype was seen at least ten times. The J gene is TRBJ2-5, the V gene TRBV20-1; 7 bases align to TRBD2. The germline V gene encodes CDR1 DFQATT and CDR2 SNEGSKA (reference sequence). The length of the CDR3 is 14 residues. J gave up 5 bases and V 3 bases, and 9 bases lay outside the gene matches. CDR3 coding DNA: TGCAGTGCTAGTCACGGGGGGTTCTCTGAGACCCAGTACTTC. Protein: CSASHGGFSETQYF.

This clonotype was detected many times. In nucleotides, the CDR3 is TGTGCCAGCAGTTTATGGGGGGCGTATGATAGCAATCAGCCCCAGCATTTT. This sequence encodes CASSLWGAYDSNQPQHF. This chain joins TRBV27 and TRBJ1-5, with TRBD1 as a possible D gene (6 bases). CDR1 MNHEY and CDR2 SMNVEV come from the germline V gene (reference sequence). There are 17 residues in the CDR3. V lost 1 base, J lost 0 bases, and 13 bases lay in between.

This clonotype was picked up many times. The chain is built from TRBV20-1 and TRBJ2-3; TRBD1 aligns across 8 bases. The CDR3 is made up of 14 amino acids. The germline gives CDR1 DFQATT, CDR2 SNEGSKA (reference sequence). V gave up 4 bases and J gave up 0 bases; unmatched junction bases: 3. In DNA form, the CDR3 reads TGCAGTGCTAATGGACAGGGTAGCACAGATACGCAGTATTTT. It is translated as CSANGQGSTDTQYF.

This clonotype has more than one count but fewer than ten. The chain has TRBV27 and TRBJ2-3; a weak D match, TRBD2 (6 bases). Germline V CDR1 and CDR2: MNHEY, SMNVEV (reference sequence). V dropped 1 base and J dropped 0 bases, with 23 bases sitting between them. The CDR3 totals 20 residues. CDR3 DNA: TGTGCCAGCAGTTTATTGCTTCCGGCTAGCGACCGATCTAGCACAGATACGCAGTATTTT. Protein: CASSLLLPASDRSSTDTQYF.

There are a few counts of this clonotype. V gene TRBV12-3 or TRBV12-4 combines with J gene TRBJ2-1; possibly TRBD2 for D (6 bases). This CDR3 has 15 amino acids. The V end lost 3 bases, the J end lost 2 bases, and 11 bases lay between the germline ends. As DNA, the CDR3 is TGTGCCAGCAGTTTTCAGTCGGGGGCCTACAATGAGCAGTTCTTC. It specifies CASSFQSGAYNEQFF.

This sequence joins TRBV4-3 and TRBJ2-3; either TRBD1 or TRBD2 may fit D (5 bases each). The CDR3 is made up of 14 amino acids. V was trimmed by 0 bases and J by 1 base, leaving 5 bases between them. Per germline, CDR1 LGHNA and CDR2 YSLEER. CDR3: CASSQEGGTDTQYF. The DNA of the CDR3 is TGCGCCAGCAGCCAAGAGGGGGGCACAGATACGCAGTATTTT.

This chain links TRBV7-6 with TRBJ1-2; 9 positions agree with TRBD1. Losses at the gene ends were 1 base for V and 0 bases for J; bases not matched to a gene: 9. This CDR3 spans 18 amino acids. The V gene's germline CDR1 is SGHVS and CDR2 FNYEAQ. The CDR3 DNA reads as TGTGCCAGCAGCTTAGTTGGGACAGGGTTCTTTACTAACTATGGCTACACCTTC. Translation: CASSLVGTGFFTNYGYTF. Full variable domain (missing parts from reference TRBV7-6 and TRBJ1-2): GAGVSQSPRYKVTKRGQDVALRCDPISGHVSLYWYRQALGQGPEFLTYFNYEAQQDKSGLPNDRFSAERPEGSISTLTIQRTEQRDSAMYRCASSLVGTGFFTNYGYTFGSGTRLTVV.

This rearrangement joins TRBV6-2 or TRBV6-3 to TRBJ1-4; 10 positions match TRBD1. The CDR3 extends over 18 amino acids. The junction had 13 bases not matched to a gene; V was cut back by 2 bases and J by 7 bases. Germline loops: CDR1 MNHEY, CDR2 SVGEGT. CDR3 loop: CASSYTADRGAGREKLFF. The CDR3 bases are TGTGCCAGCAGTTACACAGCGGACAGGGGGGCCGGGCGTGAAAAACTGTTTTTT.

This clonotype was found many times. The rearrangement links TRBV27 to TRBJ1-6; weak D call: TRBD1 (5 bases). CDR1 MNHEY and CDR2 SMNVEV come from the germline V gene (reference sequence). This CDR3 is built from 13 residues. Trimming pared 6 bases from V and 8 bases from J, leaving 11 bases between. The CDR3 spells CASSRKGYSPLHF. The CDR3 nucleotides read TGTGCCAGCAGCAGAAAGGGGTATTCACCCCTCCACTTT.

In its sample, this clonotype was seen a few times. This chain uses TRBV28 with TRBJ2-4; D is uncertain. The CDR3 contains 15 residues. Germline lookup yields CDR1 MDHEN and CDR2 SYDVKM. Trimming left V 2 bases short and J 0 bases short, with 8 bases between. The CDR3 bases are TGTGCCAGCAGTTTACCTTCTGTAGCCAAAAACATTCAGTACTTC. Amino acid sequence: CASSLPSVAKNIQYF.

This clonotype has a handful of counts. This CDR3 is CASSSQGKVQYF. In DNA form, the CDR3 reads TGTGCCAGCAGCTCTCAGGGCAAGGTGCAGTACTTC. The rearrangement uses TRBV11-2 and TRBJ2-7, with D possibly TRBD1 on 5 matching bases. Trimming took 4 bases from V and 9 from J, leaving 13 bases between them. Germline V gene data show CDR1 as SGHAT and CDR2 as FQNNGV. The CDR3 loop spans 12 amino acids.

This clonotype has only a few counts. The gene calls are TRBV5-1 and TRBJ2-1; 12 bases match TRBD2. The germline V gene has CDR1 SGHRS and CDR2 YFSETQ. J lost 4 bases, V lost 3 bases, and 14 bases had no gene match. The CDR3 consists of 19 residues. CDR3 sequence (DNA): TGCGCCAGCAGCTCGGAGGGTAGGGCTAGCGGGAGGGGATACAATGAGCAGTTCTTC. Encoded protein: CASSSEGRASGRGYNEQFF.

In this sample, this clonotype turned up a few times. The genes are TRBV5-6 and TRBJ2-5, with a possible D match to TRBD1 (6 bases). CDR3 length: 13 residues. V lost 2 bases and J 6 bases, leaving 11 bases between the germline ends. Germline V gene sequence: CDR1 SGHDT, CDR2 YYEEEE. CDR3 residues: CASSLTTGKTQYF. CDR3 nucleotides: TGTGCCAGCAGCTTAACAACAGGGAAGACCCAGTACTTC.

This chain links TRBV7-2 with TRBJ2-3, with TRBD2 as a possible D gene (7 bases). The CDR3 is 16 amino acids. Trimming removed 0 bases from V and 3 bases from J, with 13 bases in between. From germline, CDR1 is SGHTA and CDR2 FQGNSA. This chain's CDR3 is CASSLAGGPTTDTQYF. The CDR3 DNA reads TGTGCCAGCAGCTTAGCCGGGGGGCCCACAACAGATACGCAGTATTTT. Filled out from reference TRBV7-2 and TRBJ2-3, the complete variable domain reads GAGVSQSPSNKVTEKGKDVELRCDPISGHTALYWYRQSLGQGLEFLIYFQGNSAPDKSGLPSDRFSAERTGGSVSTLTIQRTQQEDSAVYLCASSLAGGPTTDTQYFGPGTRLTVL.

This clonotype was seen ten or more times. The V call is TRBV29-1, the J call TRBJ2-1, with D hard to call. The length of the CDR3 is 14 residues. V was cut by 6 bases and J by 3 bases, with 15 bases left in between. The germline V gene encodes CDR1 SQVTM and CDR2 ANQGSEA. The CDR3 bases are TGCAGCGTATCACGCCCAACCCACTACAATGAGCAGTTCTTC. This translates into CSVSRPTHYNEQFF.

There are many counts of this clonotype. V and J are TRBV28 and TRBJ1-5, with a weak D call TRBD1 (6 bases). The CDR3 totals 16 residues. Per the germline V gene, CDR1 is MDHEN and CDR2 is SYDVKM. Trimming took off 6 bases at V and 0 bases at J, with 15 bases between the two ends. The CDR3 is CASRNRAGYSNQPQHF. The CDR3 region has the DNA TGTGCCAGCAGGAACAGGGCCGGTTATAGCAATCAGCCCCAGCATTTT.

The J gene is TRBJ2-1, the V gene TRBV5-1; maybe TRBD1 (5 bases). V was shortened by 4 bases and J by 6 bases, with 14 bases between the two germline ends. In germline, CDR1 is SGHRS, CDR2 YFSETQ. CDR3 size: 14 residues. The CDR3 DNA reads as TGCGCCAGCAGCGCTGCAGGGTTGCCCAATGAGCAGTTCTTC. As protein: CASSAAGLPNEQFF.

This sequence joins TRBV10-1 and TRBJ2-6, with D tentatively TRBD1 (5 bases). Trimming took off 3 bases at V and 4 bases at J, with 7 bases between the two ends. The CDR3 contains 14 residues. Germline CDR1 reads WNHNN; CDR2 reads SYGVQD (reference sequence). For the CDR3, the DNA is TGCGCCAGCAGTGAAGGGGTAGGGGCCAACGTCCTGACTTTC. It is translated as CASSEGVGANVLTF.

The V and J genes are TRBV28 and TRBJ1-2; TRBD1 might be the D (5 bases). Germline CDR1 and CDR2: MDHEN and SYDVKM. Trimming removed 5 bases at V and 4 bases at J, with 17 bases between. There are 15 residues in the CDR3. CDR3 amino acids: CASSARGVSSYGYTF. The CDR3 DNA follows: TGTGCCAGCAGTGCTCGGGGGGTCAGCTCCTATGGCTACACCTTC.

V is TRBV6-1 and J is TRBJ2-5; no reliable D call. CDR3 size: 14 residues. Germline CDR1 is MNHNS and CDR2 is SASEGT. V gave up 6 bases and J gave up 0 bases, with 11 bases separating them. CDR3 sequence (DNA): TGTGCCAGCAGGAGACGGGCCTACCAAGAGACCCAGTACTTC. It is translated as CASRRRAYQETQYF.

V is TRBV5-1 and J is TRBJ2-2, with D hard to call. CDR1 is SGHRS and CDR2 is YFSETQ in the germline V gene. The V gene lost 0 bases and the J gene lost 1 base, with 13 bases spanning the gap. The CDR3 covers 17 residues. CDR3 nucleotides: TGCGCCAGCAGCTTGGCTGTCCCAGCTTGGAACACCGGGGAGCTGTTTTTT. The encoded protein is CASSLAVPAWNTGELFF.

This clonotype was detected many times. The gene calls are TRBV5-1 and TRBJ2-1; 12 nucleotides match TRBD2. CDR1 and CDR2 (germline): SGHRS, YFSETQ. Trimming took 0 bases from V and 12 from J; bases not matched to a gene: 7. This CDR3 has 15 amino acids. CDR3 amino acids: CASSLAASGGAGQFF. The CDR3 DNA follows: TGCGCCAGCAGCTTGGCGGCTAGCGGGGGGGCTGGGCAGTTCTTC.

The sample holds a few counts of this clonotype. The chain uses TRBV10-2 and TRBJ2-3; no reliable D call. Trimming shortened V by 2 bases and J by 6 bases, and 12 bases separated the two germline ends. Germline V CDR1 and CDR2: WSHSY, SAAADI. The CDR3 length is 14 residues. In DNA form, the CDR3 reads TGCGCCAGCAGTGAGCTTCGGAACGGGGATACGCAGTATTTT. This sequence encodes CASSELRNGDTQYF.

This clonotype has a handful of counts. The genes are TRBV20-1 and TRBJ1-5; 9 positions match TRBD1. The CDR3 consists of 14 residues. Germline V gene sequence: CDR1 DFQATT, CDR2 SNEGSKA (reference sequence). J lost 1 base, V lost 6 bases, and 4 bases had no gene match. Here the CDR3 reads CSATGTGSNQPQHF. The DNA for the CDR3 is TGCAGTGCCACCGGGACAGGGAGCAATCAGCCCCAGCATTTT.